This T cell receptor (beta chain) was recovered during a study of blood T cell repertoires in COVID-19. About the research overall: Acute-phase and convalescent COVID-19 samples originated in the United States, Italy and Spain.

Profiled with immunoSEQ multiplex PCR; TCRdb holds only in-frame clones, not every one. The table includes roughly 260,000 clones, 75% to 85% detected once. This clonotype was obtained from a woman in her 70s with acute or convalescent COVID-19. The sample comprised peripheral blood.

The CDR3 spells CASSNGQVRYEQYF. Here the CDR3 DNA reads TGTGCCAGCAGCAACGGACAGGTGAGGTACGAGCAGTACTTC. The V call is TRBV7-9, the J call TRBJ2-7; 7 nucleotides align to TRBD1. Germline V gene lookup returns CDR1 SEHNR and CDR2 FQNEAQ (reference sequence). V shed 5 bases, J shed 4 bases, and the junction held 8 bases outside the gene matches. The CDR3 spans 14 residues.